A selection of T cell receptor beta chains follows, all from one sample in a study of Graves' ophthalmopathy and Graves' hyperthyroidism. Each CDR3 protein gets one entry after TCRdb re-called the multiplex PCR reads with MiXCR. The sample consists of about 410,000 distinct CDR3 sequences, 15% to 20% of them appearing once. The sequenced sample consisted of peripheral blood. The receptors derive from a woman between 18 and 30 years old with Graves' ophthalmopathy. The CDR3 runs from the conserved cysteine through the conserved F or W. A D gene is named only where the DNA matches it firmly. A row's size may be missing; if present it is once, few, many or a size class.

size: many; D: -; J: TRBJ2-2; V: TRBV7-9; DNA: TGTGCCAGCCGTTGGGGGGCCGGGGAGCTGTTTTTT; CDR3: CASRWGAGELFF
size: many; D: TRBD2; J: TRBJ2-5; V: TRBV28; DNA: TGTGCCAGCAGTTTGGCGGGAGTAATGGAGACCCAGTACTTC; CDR3: CASSLAGVMETQYF
size: few; D: TRBD1; J: TRBJ1-5; V: TRBV4-1; DNA: TGCGCCAGCAGCCAAGTGACGACAGGGGGCAATCAGCCCCAGCATTTT; CDR3: CASSQVTTGGNQPQHF
size: many; D: -; J: TRBJ1-1; V: TRBV20-1; DNA: TGCAGTGCTAGAGTTCTCGGTGGACCGAACACTGAAGCTTTCTTT; CDR3: CSARVLGGPNTEAFF
size: many; D: -; J: TRBJ1-1; V: TRBV2; DNA: TGTGCCAGCCTCGCCACTGAAGCTTTCTTT; CDR3: CASLATEAFF
size: many; D: TRBD1; J: TRBJ2-6; V: TRBV12-3/TRBV12-4; DNA: TGTGCCAGCAGTTCCATTCCGGGACAGGCTTCTTCTGGGGCCAACGTCCTGACTTTC; CDR3: CASSSIPGQASSGANVLTF
size: many; D: -; J: TRBJ2-3; V: TRBV11-3; DNA: TGTGCCAGCAGCCTGGCCTGGACTCCTGAGAATACGCAGTATTTT; CDR3: CASSLAWTPENTQYF
size: many; D: -; J: TRBJ1-1; V: TRBV3-1; DNA: TGTGCCAGCAGCCCCGGTTTCGGCACTGAAGCTTTCTTT; CDR3: CASSPGFGTEAFF
size: -; D: TRBD1; J: TRBJ2-7; V: TRBV28; DNA: TGTGCCAGCAGTACCCTCTCGGGACAGGGACCCTACGAGCAGTACTTC; CDR3: CASSTLSGQGPYEQYF
size: many; D: -; J: TRBJ1-6; V: TRBV6-1; DNA: TGTGCCAGCAGCCGGAGGGAGGGGTTCCCCTCACCCCTCCACTTT; CDR3: CASSRREGFPSPLHF
size: many; D: -; J: TRBJ1-5; V: TRBV27; DNA: TGTGCCAGCCGGTGGAGGCAGGATAGCAATCAGCCCCAGCATTTT; CDR3: CASRWRQDSNQPQHF
size: many; D: -; J: TRBJ2-5; V: TRBV20-1; DNA: TGCAGTGCTAGGGAAAAGGGGACCCAGTACTTC; CDR3: CSAREKGTQYF
size: -; D: TRBD1; J: TRBJ1-3; V: TRBV4-2; DNA: TGTGCCAGCAGCCCCAACCCGACAGGGTTCGAGCGAAACACCATATATTTT; CDR3: CASSPNPTGFERNTIYF
size: many; D: -; J: TRBJ2-7; V: TRBV6-2/TRBV6-3; DNA: TGTGCCAGCACCCATGGGGCAGGGGTCCTGTACGAGCAGTACTTC; CDR3: CASTHGAGVLYEQYF
size: many; D: TRBD1; J: TRBJ1-1; V: TRBV6-1; DNA: TGTGCCAGCAGTCTGGGCAGGGGGAGTCTGAGCACTGAAGCTTTCTTT; CDR3: CASSLGRGSLSTEAFF
size: few; D: TRBD2; J: TRBJ2-5; V: TRBV6-2/TRBV6-3; DNA: TGTGCCAGCAGTCCCGGAGGGACTAGCGGACTCCAAGAGACCCAGTACTTC; CDR3: CASSPGGTSGLQETQYF
size: many; D: -; J: TRBJ1-2; V: TRBV6-1; DNA: TGTGCCAGCAGTCAAACAGGGTTCTATGGCTACACCTTC; CDR3: CASSQTGFYGYTF
size: many; D: -; J: TRBJ2-7; V: TRBV29-1; DNA: TGCAGCGTCGAAGAACAGGGCGCCTACGAGCAGTACTTC; CDR3: CSVEEQGAYEQYF
size: many; D: TRBD1; J: TRBJ1-2; V: TRBV11-2; DNA: TGTGCCAGCAGCCTCACACAGGGGGGCGACACCTTC; CDR3: CASSLTQGGDTF
size: many; D: -; J: TRBJ2-5; V: TRBV7-7; DNA: TGTGCTAGCAGCTTGGATCCTCAGGAGACCCAGTACTTC; CDR3: CASSLDPQETQYF
size: many; D: -; J: TRBJ2-2; V: TRBV6-2/TRBV6-3; DNA: TGTGCCAGCAGTTACTCGGAGGGCGGGGAGCTGTTTTTT; CDR3: CASSYSEGGELFF
size: many; D: -; J: TRBJ2-7; V: TRBV30; DNA: TGTGCCTGGAGTGCCCGGGGGGCGCTCGAGCAGTACTTC; CDR3: CAWSARGALEQYF
size: many; D: -; J: TRBJ2-5; V: TRBV28; DNA: TGTGCCAGCAACATAAGGGGTGAGGGGGAGACCCAGTACTTC; CDR3: CASNIRGEGETQYF
size: many; D: TRBD1; J: TRBJ2-7; V: TRBV6-2/TRBV6-3; DNA: TGTGCCAGCAGTTACTCGTCGCCGCGACAGGGTTGGTCCGACGAGCAGTACTTC; CDR3: CASSYSSPRQGWSDEQYF
size: many; D: TRBD1; J: TRBJ2-7; V: TRBV6-2/TRBV6-3; DNA: TGTGCTCAAACCAGGGACAGGGATGTCCCCCTTACCTACGAGCAGTACTTC; CDR3: CAQTRDRDVPLTYEQYF
size: many; D: -; J: TRBJ1-1; V: TRBV5-1; DNA: TGCGCCAGCAGCTTGGAAAGGGGGGACACTGAAGCTTTCTTT; CDR3: CASSLERGDTEAFF
size: many; D: -; J: TRBJ2-5; V: TRBV27; DNA: TGTGCCAGCAGTTTATGGAGAAGCGGGCAAGAGACCCAGTACTTC; CDR3: CASSLWRSGQETQYF
size: many; D: TRBD1; J: TRBJ1-2; V: TRBV11-2; DNA: TGTGCCAGCAGCTTGGGGACAGGGTTTAGGGATTTCTATGGCTACACCTTC; CDR3: CASSLGTGFRDFYGYTF
size: many; D: -; J: TRBJ1-2; V: TRBV29-1; DNA: TGCAGCGCCGCCACAGGAGACGGGGGCTACACCTTC; CDR3: CSAATGDGGYTF
size: many; D: -; J: TRBJ2-7; V: TRBV27; DNA: TGTGCCAGCAGTTTATCGAGAGGGCCTCCCTACGAGCAGTACTTC; CDR3: CASSLSRGPPYEQYF
size: many; D: -; J: TRBJ1-2; V: TRBV27; DNA: TGTGCCGCCAAGGGGGAGGGCTATGGCTACACCTTC; CDR3: CAAKGEGYGYTF
size: many; D: TRBD2; J: TRBJ2-7; V: TRBV7-8; DNA: TGTGCCAGCAGGCCAGTGGTAGCGGGAGGGCCCGGGGGGTACTTC; CDR3: CASRPVVAGGPGGYF
size: many; D: -; J: TRBJ1-1; V: TRBV30; DNA: TGTGCCTGGAGTGTACACAGCTACACTGAAGCTTTCTTT; CDR3: CAWSVHSYTEAFF
size: -; D: -; J: TRBJ1-1; V: TRBV20-1; DNA: TGCAGTGCTAGAGATCACGGCAGGGTAGGTTCGACTGAAGCTTTCTTT; CDR3: CSARDHGRVGSTEAFF
size: -; D: -; J: TRBJ2-2; V: TRBV3-1; DNA: TGTGCCAGCAGCCAAGATAAAAAGGGGCCTCCATTCAAGGGCGGGGAGCTGTTTTTT; CDR3: CASSQDKKGPPFKGGELFF
size: many; D: TRBD1; J: TRBJ1-1; V: TRBV12-3/TRBV12-4; DNA: TGTGCCAGCAGACCAACAGGGGCGAACACTGAAGCTTTCTTT; CDR3: CASRPTGANTEAFF
size: many; D: TRBD2; J: TRBJ2-7; V: TRBV7-2; DNA: TGTGCCAGCAGCCCGTCCCGGCGGGGGGGCTACGAGCAGTACTTC; CDR3: CASSPSRRGGYEQYF
size: -; D: -; J: TRBJ2-5; V: TRBV28; DNA: TGTGCCAGCAGCCCCAGGACTTGGCCAGAGACCCAGTACTTC; CDR3: CASSPRTWPETQYF
size: -; D: -; J: TRBJ2-7; V: TRBV18; DNA: TGTGCCAGCTCACCGGCTTGGCAGGGCTACGAGCAGTACTTC; CDR3: CASSPAWQGYEQYF
size: many; D: TRBD1; J: TRBJ2-3; V: TRBV6-4; DNA: TGTGCCAGCAGGATGACAGGGGGCGCAAATCGCGCAGATACGCAGTATTTT; CDR3: CASRMTGGANRADTQYF
size: many; D: -; J: TRBJ2-5; V: TRBV30; DNA: TGTGCCTGGAGTCTCGGGACCCAGTACTTC; CDR3: CAWSLGTQYF
size: many; D: TRBD1; J: TRBJ2-7; V: TRBV7-2; DNA: TGTGCCAGCAGCCCACGACAGGGTTTCCCCTACGAGCAGTACTTC; CDR3: CASSPRQGFPYEQYF
size: -; D: -; J: TRBJ1-6; V: TRBV6-4; DNA: TGTGCCAGCAGTTATAGATCTTCACCCCTCCACTTT; CDR3: CASSYRSSPLHF
size: many; D: -; J: TRBJ1-6; V: TRBV7-9; DNA: TGTGCCAGCAGCTTAGCGGCCTATAATTCACCCCTCCACTTT; CDR3: CASSLAAYNSPLHF
size: many; D: TRBD2; J: TRBJ2-5; V: TRBV11-2; DNA: TGTGCCAGCAGCCTGCGACTAGCGGGGGTCTTGACCCAGTACTTC; CDR3: CASSLRLAGVLTQYF
size: many; D: TRBD1; J: TRBJ1-1; V: TRBV28; DNA: TGTGCCATTCAGGGGGCGCGCACTGAAGCTTTCTTT; CDR3: CAIQGARTEAFF
size: -; D: -; J: TRBJ1-1; V: TRBV6-1; DNA: TGTGCCAGCAGTGATTTACCAGGTCTTCTTGAAGCTTTCTTT; CDR3: CASSDLPGLLEAFF
size: many; D: -; J: TRBJ2-5; V: TRBV19; DNA: TGTGCCAGTAGTATAACTGGCCCCGGGACCCAGTACTTC; CDR3: CASSITGPGTQYF
size: many; D: -; J: TRBJ1-5; V: TRBV6-5; DNA: TGTGCCAGCAGTTACGGGGGGGTTCTTAATCAGCCCCAGCATTTT; CDR3: CASSYGGVLNQPQHF
size: many; D: -; J: TRBJ2-7; V: TRBV5-1; DNA: TGCGCCAGCAGCTTGACAGGTCGTAGCTCCTACGAGCAGTACTTC; CDR3: CASSLTGRSSYEQYF
size: many; D: TRBD1; J: TRBJ2-7; V: TRBV5-1; DNA: TGCGCCAGCAGCATCGGGACAGTTCGAATTTCGTACGAGCAGTACTTC; CDR3: CASSIGTVRISYEQYF
size: -; D: TRBD2; J: TRBJ2-7; V: TRBV28; DNA: TGTGCCAGCAGTTCCTCCGGGGGAGGGAGCTCCTACGAGCAGTACTTC; CDR3: CASSSSGGGSSYEQYF
size: many; D: TRBD2; J: TRBJ2-7; V: TRBV7-2; DNA: TGTGCCAGCAGCTTACGGCTAGCGGGAGTAATGTACGAGCAGTACTTC; CDR3: CASSLRLAGVMYEQYF
size: few; D: -; J: TRBJ1-1; V: TRBV6-1; DNA: TGTGCCAGCAGGCCCAAATGGGGGGGAGAGAACACTGAAGCTTTCTTT; CDR3: CASRPKWGGENTEAFF
size: once; D: -; J: TRBJ1-5; V: TRBV12-3/TRBV12-4; DNA: TGTGCCAGCAGCTTAGAGTCGGGCAATCAGCCCCAGCATTTT; CDR3: CASSLESGNQPQHF
size: many; D: -; J: TRBJ1-2; V: TRBV20-1; DNA: TGCAGTGCAACGATCCCCGGGGCTAACTATGGCTACACCTTC; CDR3: CSATIPGANYGYTF
size: many; D: -; J: TRBJ1-6; V: TRBV20-1; DNA: TGCAGTGCTAGAGGGACACCGACGGGGGCCCTCCACTTT; CDR3: CSARGTPTGALHF
size: many; D: TRBD1; J: TRBJ1-1; V: TRBV4-2; DNA: TGTGCCAGCAGCCAAGATAGGGACAGGGGCACTGAAGCTTTCTTT; CDR3: CASSQDRDRGTEAFF